Each of the 2 T cell receptor beta chains below was sequenced from the same sample in a study of T-cell reconstitution after alpha-beta-depleted transplantation in children. Unique molecular identifiers were incorporated during preparation of the TCRbeta library. TCRdb re-analysed the PCR reads in MiXCR, keeping a single row per CDR3 protein. The repertoire holds approximately 250,000 distinct CDR3 sequences, about 23% seen once, with 2.6% in the top ten. The source was PBMCs, collected before TCRalphabeta/CD19-depleted stem cell transplant. All receptors come from a girl aged 2 to 9 with Fanconi anemia, due to receive a stem cell transplant.

There are many counts of this clonotype. The genes are TRBV20-1 and TRBJ1-2; D gene uncertain. The CDR3 loop spans 13 amino acids. Deletions cut 3 bases from V and 2 bases from J, with 10 bases between. CDR1 is DFQATT and CDR2 is SNEGSKA in the germline V gene (reference sequence). CDR3 sequence reads: CSARSAENYGYTF. The CDR3, as DNA: TGCAGTGCTAGGTCCGCGGAGAACTATGGCTACACCTTC.

The V gene is TRBV7-2, the J gene TRBJ2-7, with D unresolved. Looked up from germline, CDR1 is SGHTA and CDR2 is FQGNSA. The CDR3 runs to 11 residues. The V gene lost 4 bases and the J gene lost 6 bases, with 7 bases spanning the gap. The CDR3 DNA reads TGTGCCAGCAGCTATATTGCCGAGCAGTACTTC. Its translation is CASSYIAEQYF.